These T cell receptor beta chains were read from a single sample in a study of blood T cell repertoires in COVID-19. Clones were read by immunoSEQ multiplex PCR, and TCRdb kept only the in-frame ones, dropping some. The sample holds some 300,000 clones, 70% to 90% seen once. The sequenced sample consisted of peripheral blood. These receptors were collected from a woman aged 45 to 65 with COVID-19, enrolled during active disease. The CDR3 runs from the conserved cysteine through the conserved F or W. D genes are given only for firm matches. Not all rows give a size; the values are once, few, many and, for expanded clones, a class.

V,J,size,length,D,DNA,CDR3
TRBV7-2,TRBJ2-3,-,15,-,TGTGCCAGCAGCCCCCATGGCACAGGGACAGATACGCAGTATTTT,CASSPHGTGTDTQYF
TRBV1,TRBJ1-1,-,15,-,TGCACCAGCAGCCCCGGACAGGGGAAGAACACTGAAGCTTTCTTT,CTSSPGQGKNTEAFF
TRBV11-3,TRBJ2-5,-,13,-,TGTGCCAGCAGCCCCGACAGCAATGTGCCCCAGTACTTC,CASSPDSNVPQYF
TRBV9,TRBJ2-5,once,15,TRBD2,TGTGCCAGCAGCGTAGTGCCAACTAGCGGAGAGACCCAGTACTTC,CASSVVPTSGETQYF
TRBV27,TRBJ1-1,-,12,TRBD1,TGTGCCAGCAGTCAACAGGGGGTCGGAGCTTTCTTT,CASSQQGVGAFF
TRBV7-2,TRBJ2-1,once,15,TRBD2,TGTGCCAGCAGCAGGACTAGCGGACAATACAATGAGCAGTTCTTC,CASSRTSGQYNEQFF
TRBV30,TRBJ2-2,-,15,TRBD2,TGTGCCTGGAAGGCTACTAGCGGGCCCACCGGGGAGCTGTTTTTT,CAWKATSGPTGELFF
TRBV3-1/TRBV3-2,TRBJ2-1,-,17,TRBD1,TGTGCCAGCAGCCAAGATCTTGAACAGGGGATGTACAATGAGCAGTTCTTC,CASSQDLEQGMYNEQFF
TRBV30,TRBJ2-4,-,14,-,TGTGCCTGGAGTGTAGGGGTAGCCAAAAACATTCAGTACTTC,CAWSVGVAKNIQYF
TRBV5-1,TRBJ2-7,-,16,TRBD2,TGCGCCAGCAGCTTGGCCCTAGCGGGAGGGAACGACGAGCAGTACTTC,CASSLALAGGNDEQYF
TRBV7-9,TRBJ1-1,once,14,TRBD1,TGTGCCAGCAGCGAGGGGGCGTTGAACACTGAAGCTTTCTTT,CASSEGALNTEAFF
TRBV5-1,TRBJ2-2,-,19,TRBD1,TGCGCCAGCATCCCGGGACAGGGGTATAACGTAAGAGCTCTCGGGGAGCTGTTTTTT,CASIPGQGYNVRALGELFF
TRBV6-1,TRBJ1-1,-,13,TRBD1,TGTGCCAGCATCAAAGACAGGGCCTTGGGAGCTTTCTTT,CASIKDRALGAFF
TRBV11-3,TRBJ2-3,-,17,TRBD1,TGTGCCAGCAGCTCCTACCTGGACAGGGGGCTGGGAGATACGCAGTATTTT,CASSSYLDRGLGDTQYF
TRBV3-1/TRBV3-2,TRBJ2-5,once,18,TRBD2,TGTGCCAGCAGCCCCGAGGGCCTAGCGGGAGGGCCCCAAGAGACCCAGTACTTC,CASSPEGLAGGPQETQYF
TRBV6-5,TRBJ1-5,-,14,TRBD1,TGTGCCAGCAGACCCCAGGGGGCAAGTCAGCCCCAGCATTTT,CASRPQGASQPQHF
TRBV10-2,TRBJ1-4,-,18,-,TGCGCCAGCAGCGATGCCTTAGGGACACCCGCAACTAATGAAAAACTGTTTTTT,CASSDALGTPATNEKLFF
TRBV24-1,TRBJ2-3,-,15,-,TGTGCCACCAGTGATCCTTCGCGGGGCACAGATACGCAGTATTTT,CATSDPSRGTDTQYF
TRBV9,TRBJ2-4,-,17,TRBD2,TGTGCCAGCAGCGCTCTCCCGGCGGGGGGAGCCAAAAACATTCAGTACTTC,CASSALPAGGAKNIQYF
TRBV9,TRBJ2-5,-,15,-,TGTGCCAGCAGCGTAGGTTTTAGCGGCCAAGAGACCCAGTACTTC,CASSVGFSGQETQYF
TRBV11-2,TRBJ2-7,-,15,TRBD1,TGTGCCAGCAGCCTACCGGGACAGGGAAAATACGAGCAGTACTTC,CASSLPGQGKYEQYF
TRBV2,TRBJ1-2,-,15,TRBD1,TGTGCCAGCAGGGAGGGGACAGGGCTTGACTATGGCTACACCTTC,CASREGTGLDYGYTF
TRBV27,TRBJ1-4,-,16,-,TGTGCCAGCGGGGGGGTGGGATCCGTTGCTAATGAAAAACTGTTTTTT,CASGGVGSVANEKLFF
TRBV4-3,TRBJ2-3,-,16,TRBD2,TGCGCCAGCAGCCAACGGACTAGCGTAAACACAGATACGCAGTATTTT,CASSQRTSVNTDTQYF
TRBV27,TRBJ2-7,-,15,TRBD2,TGTGCCAGCACCCTTCGAAGCGGGAACTCCTACGAGCAGTACTTC,CASTLRSGNSYEQYF
TRBV28,TRBJ1-3,-,15,TRBD1,TGTGCCAGCAGTTTACCCCAGGGGGCCGGAAACACCATATATTTT,CASSLPQGAGNTIYF
TRBV28,TRBJ1-1,-,15,TRBD1,TGTGCCAGCGGCAGCAAGACGACAGGGGGTTCTAGTGCTTTCTTT,CASGSKTTGGSSAFF
TRBV30,TRBJ2-1,-,14,TRBD1,TGTGCCTGGAGCCGGGACAGGGTAGGGGGTGAGCAGTTCTTC,CAWSRDRVGGEQFF
TRBV5-1,TRBJ2-7,-,14,-,TGCGCCAGCAGCTTTACACTAGCCGATTACGAGCAGTACTTC,CASSFTLADYEQYF
TRBV7-2,TRBJ2-7,-,14,-,TGTGCCAGCAGCACCCCCGCTGGGCCCTACGAGCAGTACTTC,CASSTPAGPYEQYF
TRBV4-3,TRBJ2-1,-,14,-,TGCGCCAGCAGCCAAGGTCGCGGCACTAGCACCCAGTTCTTC,CASSQGRGTSTQFF
TRBV6-2/TRBV6-3,TRBJ2-7,-,13,TRBD1,TGTGCCAGCAGTTTACAGGGGCCCTACGAGCAGTACTTC,CASSLQGPYEQYF
TRBV5-1,TRBJ1-1,-,13,-,TGCGCCAGCAGCTTGGTGGCCAGGGCGGAAGCTTTCTTT,CASSLVARAEAFF
TRBV3-1/TRBV3-2,TRBJ2-7,-,13,-,TGTGCCAGCATGATAAGCCCAAACTACGAGCAGTACTTC,CASMISPNYEQYF
TRBV18,TRBJ2-1,-,16,TRBD2,TGTGCCAGCTCACCACCGCCACGGGAGGTGTACAATGAGCAGTTCTTC,CASSPPPREVYNEQFF